The clone carrying this TCR beta chain appeared a few times. Its matching antigen is unknown. The source of the sample is a study of T-cell memory formation after mild COVID-19. Study context: For the most part, TCR clusters were specific to one donor. Study outcomes and limitations: CD4+ contracting clones were found mainly in CM and EM, and CD8+ ones in EMRA. Later expanders leaned toward CD4+, whereas clones contracting from day 15 to 85 were balanced CD4/CD8. The study detected some responding clones in pre-infection memory, suggesting cross-reactive memory joined.

Trimming removed 3 bases from V and 5 bases from J, with 4 bases in between. The germline CDR1 and CDR2 sequences are KGHDR and SFDVKD. The CDR3 spans 11 residues. TCRdb redid the calling of the 5' RACE reads with MiXCR, one entry per CDR3 protein. The table has 350,000 to 500,000 distinct CDR3 sequences, around 22% seen once. V and J are TRBV24-1 and TRBJ2-7; D is unresolved. Sequenced input: PBMCs or a T cell subset sorted from them (not recorded which). The receptor comes from an adult woman who had mild COVID-19 (a few samples of this study predate the infection). Cell type and time point are not known. The CDR3 coding sequence is TGTGCCACCAGTGATACCCACGAGCAGTACTTC. Encoded protein: CATSDTHEQYF.